Below, one TCR beta chain is given with its context. This clonotype has more than one count but fewer than ten. Its antigen is currently not known. Per-base quality was not reported, and no clone a single base away is much larger than it. Only healthy Caucasian donors were included. Three pairs of female monozygotic twins, all aged about 18 to 30 years, made up the twin cohort. Peripheral blood mononuclear cells were used as the source from which RNA for TCR libraries was isolated. Library preparation employed 5' RACE. These reads were obtained on an Illumina HiSeq 2000. A universal primer binding site was added through template switching, and the final cDNA carried a unique molecular identifier so that TCR cDNA molecules could be counted accurately. Specific primers in the conserved constant-segment region were used to synthesize first-strand cDNA for TCR alpha and beta chains. To control for contamination, each cDNA library was double barcoded with a SMART-Mk sample barcode plus Illumina barcodes. TruSeq adapter sequences along with Illumina sample barcodes were introduced in two successive PCR steps. TCR alpha and beta cDNA libraries were sequenced on the Illumina HiSeq platform with custom primers. The published analysis was carried out like this. Raw reads were processed with MiGEC to extract unique molecular identifiers, and MiXCR was used to determine CDR3 positions. For each individual, recombination models were inferred using an EM algorithm with the repgenHMM and IGoR tools. Shared clonotypes were analyzed with the tcR package in R, and sharing was normalized by the product of cloneset sizes. To study raw recombination free of thymic and clonal selection effects, out-of-frame nonproductive sequences were analyzed. TCRdb took the public reads, trimmed them with fastp at Q25, ran MiXCR for clone calling and kept in-frame beta chains. Each entry is one CDR3 protein sequence, shown with its most common DNA and genes. TCRdb, rather than the study authors, made the V and J calls. Within this sample are approximately 630,000 distinct CDR3 sequences, with about 7.6% of them counted one time only. Over 1.5% of the sample lies in the top ten.

The data were taken from a study of identical twins (dated by TCRdb to about 2016). With regard to the full study: The study deep-sequenced TCR alpha and beta repertoires from monozygotic twins, unrelated adults of various ages and cord blood to test whether fetal clonotypes persist. Replicate twin experiments were performed at different times using different library preparation protocols to rule out contamination.

Its CDR3 holds 13 amino acids, cysteine through phenylalanine. Just the 39-base CDR3 DNA is kept, in frame starting at base 1. V loses 7 bases at its end and J loses 1 base; junction bases beyond the gene matches: 1. In the germline V gene, CDR1 corresponds to MNHNS and CDR2 to SASEGT. The investigation overall reported the following: In monozygotic twins, recombination models systematically underestimated out-of-frame TCR alpha sharing, but the models matched the sharing seen between unrelated individuals. The excess sharing between twins in beta out-of-frame sequences was weaker because fewer shared sequences reduced the signal-to-noise ratio. Because the same donors could not be followed over many years, the conclusions relied on cross-sectional statistical analysis. Compared with coincidental sharing between unrelated individuals, an excess of low generation-probability sequences was observed among out-of-frame TCR alpha sequences shared between twins. Zero-insertion analyses could be partly confounded by invariant T cells such as MAIT and iNKT, although diverse VJ usage argued against such confounding for most clonotypes. Fewer insertions were carried by abundant cord blood beta clonotypes; a weaker similar trend was observed in young adult naive repertoires, while no such trend was observed in memory repertoires.

These data also formed part of another study, on yellow fever vaccine responses in identical twins. As the second study states: The T cell response to vaccination in identical twins was reported by the authors to appear partly convergent and partly personalized. In identical twins, the study followed T cell clones that responded to the vaccine with precision.

The sequence joins TRBV6-1 to TRBJ2-4; 7 central nucleotides agree with TRBD2. This receptor was obtained from a woman between 18 and 29 years old in good health. The sample comprised PBMCs. The sequence in DNA is TGTGCCAGCACCGGGGGGGCCAAAAACATTCAGTACTTC. Its translation reads: CASTGGAKNIQYF.